The 12 T cell receptor beta chains given below trace back to one sample, sequenced in a study of T-cell reconstitution after alpha-beta-depleted transplantation in children. Unique molecular identifiers were incorporated during preparation of the TCRbeta library. TCRdb fed the PCR reads into MiXCR, producing one record per CDR3 protein. The sample has hundreds of thousands of distinct CDR3 sequences, 10% to 15% seen once. The sample in question was PBMCs, mostly from graft donor cells, obtained 360 days after TCRalphabeta/CD19-depleted stem cell transplant. All receptors derive from a male patient aged 5 to 17 who had a stem cell transplant for acute myeloid leukemia, so the T cells may come from the graft donor.

The chain is built from TRBV7-8 and TRBJ2-3; D not certain. Germline V gene sequence: CDR1 SGHVS, CDR2 FQNEAQ. CDR3 size: 17 residues. V gave up 1 base and J gave up 5 bases, with 19 bases separating them. Here the CDR3 DNA reads TGTGCCAGCAGCTTAGTAGGGTTGGCTGGAAAACAAGATACGCAGTATTTT. Amino acids: CASSLVGLAGKQDTQYF.

The chain combines TRBV18 with TRBJ2-5; TRBD2 aligns across 10 bases. Germline V gene sequence: CDR1 KGHSH, CDR2 LQKENI. V lost 6 bases and J lost 3; bases outside the gene matches: 4. This CDR3 region has 14 residues. As DNA, the CDR3 is TGTGCCAGCTCCGTTCTAGCGGGAGAAGAGACCCAGTACTTC. Amino acids: CASSVLAGEETQYF.

The CDR3 nucleotides are TGTGCCAGCAGCTTATTCGGGAGAGAGAATGAGCAGTTCTTC. This sequence encodes CASSLFGRENEQFF. V and J are TRBV7-2 and TRBJ2-1; D is possibly TRBD2 (6 bases). Germline loops: CDR1 SGHTA, CDR2 FQGNSA. The CDR3 sequence is 14 residues long. The germline V and J ends were trimmed by 2 bases and 7 bases, with 12 bases remaining between them.

This clonotype was seen a handful of times. V and J are TRBV6-2 or TRBV6-3 and TRBJ2-5; TRBD1 agrees at 12 bases. Germline V lookup: CDR1 MNHEY, CDR2 SVGEGT. The junction had 13 bases not matched to a gene; V was cut back by 6 bases and J by 2 bases. The CDR3 has 18 residues. CDR3 region: CASRKGQGASFHQETQYF. CDR3 coding DNA: TGTGCCAGCAGGAAGGGACAGGGGGCTAGCTTTCATCAAGAGACCCAGTACTTC.

This clonotype has a handful of counts. The V and J genes are TRBV29-1 and TRBJ1-2; unclear D gene. The CDR3 length is 12 residues. The V gene lost 3 bases and the J gene lost 5 bases, with 10 bases spanning the gap. CDR1 is SQVTM, CDR2 ANQGSEA, per germline. The CDR3 spells CSVEIGFYGYTF. CDR3 nucleotide sequence: TGCAGCGTTGAGATAGGATTTTATGGCTACACCTTC.

This clonotype was counted a few times. V usage is TRBV29-1 and J usage is TRBJ2-3; TRBD1 agrees at 12 bases. CDR3 length: 18 amino acids. Germline lookup yields CDR1 SQVTM and CDR2 ANQGSEA. Germline trimming cut 3 bases from V and 5 bases from J; bases unmatched to any gene: 15. The CDR3 region is CSVEPGQGASLYRDTQYF. CDR3 sequence (DNA): TGCAGCGTTGAGCCGGGACAGGGGGCAAGTTTATATCGAGATACGCAGTATTTT.

In this sample, this clonotype turned up a few times. This chain uses TRBV28 with TRBJ2-4; no definite D call. The CDR3 has 15 amino acids. Between the trimmed V and J ends, which lost 0 bases and 0 bases, there was a span of 6 bases. Germline values: CDR1 MDHEN, CDR2 SYDVKM. For the CDR3, the DNA is TGTGCCAGCAGTTTATGGGACCAAGCCAAAAACATTCAGTACTTC. Translated: CASSLWDQAKNIQYF.

The rearrangement uses TRBV5-1 and TRBJ2-6; D is unresolved. Trimming took 2 bases from V and 3 from J, leaving 15 bases between them. Germline values: CDR1 SGHRS, CDR2 YFSETQ. This CDR3 spans 17 amino acids. DNA of the CDR3: TGCGCCAGCAGCTTAAGAAGCGTTCATGGTGGGGCCAACGTCCTGACTTTC. This sequence encodes CASSLRSVHGGANVLTF.

This clonotype has more than one count but fewer than ten. The CDR3 nucleotides are TGTGCCAGCAGCTTGGCGGGACTAGCGGGATTGAGCGAGCAGTACTTC. Residues: CASSLAGLAGLSEQYF. The V call is TRBV11-2, the J call TRBJ2-7; 13 bases are a match to TRBD2. J gave up 6 bases and V 3 bases, and 8 bases lay outside the gene matches. Looked up from germline, CDR1 is SGHAT and CDR2 is FQNNGV. This CDR3 has 16 amino acids.

This clonotype showed up many times. The chain combines TRBV27 with TRBJ2-1; 10 bases align to TRBD2. V trimming: 5 bases; J trimming: 5 bases; junction bases outside the gene matches: 12. CDR1 and CDR2 from the germline V gene are MNHEY and SMNVEV (reference sequence). There are 17 residues in the CDR3. CDR3 residues: CASSVIEREGPHNEQFF. CDR3 bases: TGTGCCAGCAGTGTGATTGAGCGGGAGGGCCCTCACAATGAGCAGTTCTTC.

In this sample, this clonotype turned up a few times. The chain uses TRBV12-3 or TRBV12-4 and TRBJ2-7, with 7 bases that match TRBD2. The V gene end was trimmed by 7 bases and the J gene end by 2 bases; junction bases not matched to a gene: 5. CDR3 length equals 13 residues. The CDR3 nucleotides read TGTGCCAGCACCCCCGGGACTACCTACGAGCAGTACTTC. Translated, it gives CASTPGTTYEQYF.

This clonotype was recorded at least ten times. This sequence joins TRBV7-9 and TRBJ2-1; D is perhaps TRBD1 or TRBD2 (5 bases each). This CDR3 is 15 amino acids long. The germline CDR1 and CDR2 sequences are SEHNR and FQNEAQ (reference sequence). V shed 5 bases and J shed 7 bases, with 18 bases lying between them. CDR3 protein: CASSPGGGRRNEQFF. The CDR3 DNA follows: TGTGCCAGCAGCCCTGGGGGTGGCAGAAGAAATGAGCAGTTCTTC.